This T cell receptor (beta chain) derives from a study of cytomegalovirus exposure and HLA in healthy donors. Study information: The same platform was used for the roughly 120 validation repertoires as for the 666 first-cohort repertoires, as reported in a later analysis. Overall study results and limits: Some public TCRs appeared in many individuals, while most sequences were rare. That first-cohort TCR clusters tended to co-occur in the roughly 130 validation repertoires was found in a later analysis. Testing in vitro showed a few CMV-associated chains specific for CMV antigens.

Turning to this clone: Its target is unknown.

The method was immunoSEQ multiplex PCR; TCRdb's version includes in-frame clones alone and lacks a portion of them. The sample records under 200,000 clones, 75% to 90% being singletons. V was trimmed by 6 bases and J by 6 bases, leaving 19 bases between them. CDR1 and CDR2 (germline): MNHEY, SVGAGI. The CDR3 runs to 15 residues. The V call is TRBV6-5, the J call TRBJ2-3; a weak D match, TRBD2 (5 bases). This clonotype originated in a man in his late teens or twenties in good health and CMV-seropositive. Sequenced material: PBMCs. For the CDR3, the DNA is TGTGCCAGCAGCGAAATAGCCTCAGGCGGGGATACGCAGTATTTT. Residues: CASSEIASGGDTQYF.